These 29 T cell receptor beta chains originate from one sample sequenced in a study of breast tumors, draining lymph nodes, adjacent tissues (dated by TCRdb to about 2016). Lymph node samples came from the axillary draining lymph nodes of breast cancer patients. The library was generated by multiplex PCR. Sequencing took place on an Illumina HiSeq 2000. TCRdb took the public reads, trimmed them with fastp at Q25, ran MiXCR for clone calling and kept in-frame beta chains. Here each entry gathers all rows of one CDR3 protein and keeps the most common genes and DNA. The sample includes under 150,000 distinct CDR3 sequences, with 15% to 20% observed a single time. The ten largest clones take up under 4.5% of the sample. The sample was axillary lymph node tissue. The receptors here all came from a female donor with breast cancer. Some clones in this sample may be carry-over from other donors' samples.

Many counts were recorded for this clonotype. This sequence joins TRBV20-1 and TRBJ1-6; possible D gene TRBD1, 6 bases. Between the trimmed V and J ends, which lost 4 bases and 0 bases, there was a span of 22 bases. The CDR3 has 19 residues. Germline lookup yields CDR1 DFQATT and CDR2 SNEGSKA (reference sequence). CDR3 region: CSAKISHTGSSSYNSPLHF. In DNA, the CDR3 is TGCAGTGCTAAAATCAGTCATACAGGGTCTAGCTCCTATAATTCACCCCTCCACTTT.

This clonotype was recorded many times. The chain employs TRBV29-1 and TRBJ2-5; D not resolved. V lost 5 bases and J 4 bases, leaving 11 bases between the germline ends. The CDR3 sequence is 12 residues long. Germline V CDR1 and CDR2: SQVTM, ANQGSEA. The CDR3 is CSVFGFSETQYF. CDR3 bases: TGCAGCGTTTTTGGGTTCTCAGAGACCCAGTACTTC. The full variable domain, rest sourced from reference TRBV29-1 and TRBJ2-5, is SAVISQKPSRDICQRGTSLTIQCQVDSQVTMMFWYRQQPGQSLTLIATANQGSEATYESGFVIDKFPISRPNLTFSTLTVSNMSPEDSSIYLCSVFGFSETQYFGPGTRLLVL.

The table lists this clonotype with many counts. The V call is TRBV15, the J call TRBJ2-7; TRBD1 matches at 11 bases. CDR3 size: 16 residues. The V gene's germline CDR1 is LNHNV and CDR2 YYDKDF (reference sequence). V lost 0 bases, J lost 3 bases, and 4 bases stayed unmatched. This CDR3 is CATSREWGTGGYEQYF. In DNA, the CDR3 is TGTGCCACCAGCAGAGAATGGGGGACAGGGGGCTACGAGCAGTACTTC.

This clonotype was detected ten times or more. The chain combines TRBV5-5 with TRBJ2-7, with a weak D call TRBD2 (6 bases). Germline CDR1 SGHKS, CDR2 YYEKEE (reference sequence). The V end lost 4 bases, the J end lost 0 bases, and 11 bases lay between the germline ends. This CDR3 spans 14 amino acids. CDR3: CASSPLRDSYEQYF. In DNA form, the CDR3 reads TGTGCCAGCAGCCCACTGCGGGACTCCTACGAGCAGTACTTC.

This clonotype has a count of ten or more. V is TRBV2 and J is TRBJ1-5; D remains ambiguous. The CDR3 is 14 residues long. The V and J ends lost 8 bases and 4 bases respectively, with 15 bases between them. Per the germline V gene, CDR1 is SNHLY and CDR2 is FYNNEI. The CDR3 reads CASGVRARNQPQHF. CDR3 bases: TGTGCCAGCGGGGTAAGGGCGCGGAATCAGCCCCAGCATTTT.

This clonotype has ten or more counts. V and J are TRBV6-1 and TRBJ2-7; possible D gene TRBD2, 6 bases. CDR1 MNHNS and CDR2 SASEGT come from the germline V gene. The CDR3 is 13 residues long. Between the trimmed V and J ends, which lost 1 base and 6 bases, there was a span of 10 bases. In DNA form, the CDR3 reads TGTGCCAGCAGTGAAGAATTGGGAGGCGAGCAGTACTTC. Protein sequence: CASSEELGGEQYF.

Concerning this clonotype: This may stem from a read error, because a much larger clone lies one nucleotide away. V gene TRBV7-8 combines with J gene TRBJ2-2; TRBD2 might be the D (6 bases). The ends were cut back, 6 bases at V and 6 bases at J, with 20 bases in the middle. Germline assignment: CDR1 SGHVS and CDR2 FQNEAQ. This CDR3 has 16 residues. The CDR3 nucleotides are TGTGCCAGCAGTTACCTGGGGGGATGGTCGGCCGGGGAGCTGTTTTTT. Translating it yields CASSYLGGWSAGELFF.

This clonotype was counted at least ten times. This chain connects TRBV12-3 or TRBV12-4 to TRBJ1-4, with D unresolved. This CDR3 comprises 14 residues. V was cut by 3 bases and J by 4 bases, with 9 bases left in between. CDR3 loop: CASSFVGDNEKLFF. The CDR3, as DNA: TGTGCCAGCAGTTTCGTCGGAGATAATGAAAAACTGTTTTTT.

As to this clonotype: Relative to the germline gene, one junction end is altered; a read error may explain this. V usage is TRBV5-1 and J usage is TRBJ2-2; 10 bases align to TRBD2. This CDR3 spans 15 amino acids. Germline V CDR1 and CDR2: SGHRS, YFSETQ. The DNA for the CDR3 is TGCGCCAGCAGCTTGAGCGGGAGGGACCCCGGGAAGCTGTTTTTT. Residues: CASSLSGRDPGKLFF.

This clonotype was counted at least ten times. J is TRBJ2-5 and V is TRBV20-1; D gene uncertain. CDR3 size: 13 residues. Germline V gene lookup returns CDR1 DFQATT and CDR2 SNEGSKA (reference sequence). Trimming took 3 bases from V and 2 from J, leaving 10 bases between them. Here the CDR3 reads CSASPIPQETQYF. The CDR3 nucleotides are TGCAGTGCTAGTCCCATACCGCAAGAGACCCAGTACTTC.

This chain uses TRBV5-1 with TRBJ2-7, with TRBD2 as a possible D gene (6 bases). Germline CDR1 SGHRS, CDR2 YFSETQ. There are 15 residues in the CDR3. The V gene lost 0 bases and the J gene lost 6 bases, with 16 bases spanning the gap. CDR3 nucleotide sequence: TGCGCCAGCAGCTTGGATGGCGGGGAAGACCGCGAGCAGTACTTC. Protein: CASSLDGGEDREQYF.

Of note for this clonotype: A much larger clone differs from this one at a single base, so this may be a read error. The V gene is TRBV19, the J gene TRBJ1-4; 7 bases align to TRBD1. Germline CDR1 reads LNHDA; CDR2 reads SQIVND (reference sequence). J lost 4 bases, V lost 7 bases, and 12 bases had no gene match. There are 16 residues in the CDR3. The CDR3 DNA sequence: TGTGCCAGTAAAGGGGGCTCTACTGCCCATAATGAAAAACTGTTTTTT. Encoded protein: CASKGGSTAHNEKLFF.

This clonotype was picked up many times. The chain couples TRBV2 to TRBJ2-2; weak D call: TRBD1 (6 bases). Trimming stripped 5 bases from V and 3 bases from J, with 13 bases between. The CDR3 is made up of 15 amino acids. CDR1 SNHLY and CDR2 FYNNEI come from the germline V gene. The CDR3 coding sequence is TGTGCCAGCAGTTTGGGGGCTCTGGACACCGGGGAGCTGTTTTTT. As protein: CASSLGALDTGELFF.

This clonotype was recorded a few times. CDR3 nucleotide sequence: TGTGCCAGCCTTAGCGGGAGCTACGAGCAGTACTTC. This codes for CASLSGSYEQYF. The V gene is TRBV3-1, the J gene TRBJ2-7; 9 positions agree with TRBD2. Germline V gives CDR1 LGHDT, CDR2 YNNKEL (reference sequence). The CDR3 is 12 amino acids. After removal of 8 bases from V and 3 bases from J, the junction contained 2 bases not matched to a gene.

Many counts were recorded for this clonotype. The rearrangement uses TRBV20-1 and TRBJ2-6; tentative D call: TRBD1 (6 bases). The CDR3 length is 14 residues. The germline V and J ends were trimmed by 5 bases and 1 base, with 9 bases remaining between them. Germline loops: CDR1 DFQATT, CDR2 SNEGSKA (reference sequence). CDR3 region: CSAPDRSGANVLTF. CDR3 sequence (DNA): TGCAGTGCTCCCGACAGGTCTGGGGCCAACGTCCTGACTTTC.

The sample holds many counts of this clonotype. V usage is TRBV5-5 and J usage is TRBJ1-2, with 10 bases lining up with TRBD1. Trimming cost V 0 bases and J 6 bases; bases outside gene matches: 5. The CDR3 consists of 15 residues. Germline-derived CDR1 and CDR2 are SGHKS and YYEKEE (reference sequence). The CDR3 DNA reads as TGTGCCAGCAGCTTGGGACAGGGGGCGATCAATGGCTACACCTTC. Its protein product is CASSLGQGAINGYTF. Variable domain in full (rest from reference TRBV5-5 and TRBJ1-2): DAGVTQSPTHLIKTRGQQVTLRCSPISGHKSVSWYQQVLGQGPQFIFQYYEKEERGRGNFPDRFSARQFPNYSSELNVNALLLGDSALYLCASSLGQGAINGYTFGSGTRLTVV.

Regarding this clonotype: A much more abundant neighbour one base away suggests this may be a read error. The CDR3 coding sequence is TGTGCCAGCAGTCTTATTCGGGATCGGCCCCAGCATTTT. Translating it yields CASSLIRDRPQHF. The chain has TRBV12-3 or TRBV12-4 and TRBJ1-5; no reliable D call. Between the trimmed V and J ends, which lost 5 bases and 9 bases, there was a span of 14 bases. This CDR3 region has 13 residues.

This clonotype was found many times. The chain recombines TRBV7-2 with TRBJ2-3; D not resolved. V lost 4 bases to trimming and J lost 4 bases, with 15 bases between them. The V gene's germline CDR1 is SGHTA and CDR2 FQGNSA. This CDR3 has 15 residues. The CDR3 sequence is CASSSPRTWADTQYF. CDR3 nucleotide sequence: TGTGCCAGCAGCTCACCTAGAACGTGGGCAGATACGCAGTATTTT.

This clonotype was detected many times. This chain's CDR3 is CSARHYTDTQYF. The CDR3 coding sequence is TGCAGTGCTAGACACTACACAGATACGCAGTATTTT. V gene TRBV20-1 combines with J gene TRBJ2-3; D gene uncertain. The CDR3 covers 12 residues. Germline lookup yields CDR1 DFQATT and CDR2 SNEGSKA (reference sequence). V shed 2 bases and J shed 2 bases, with 5 bases lying between them.

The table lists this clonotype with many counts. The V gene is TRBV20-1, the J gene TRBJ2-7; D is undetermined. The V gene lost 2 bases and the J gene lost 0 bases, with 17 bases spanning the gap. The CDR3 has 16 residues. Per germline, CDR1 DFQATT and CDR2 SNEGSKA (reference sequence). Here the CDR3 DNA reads TGCAGTGCTAGATTTTTTTCGCACCTAAGCTCCTACGAGCAGTACTTC. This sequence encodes CSARFFSHLSSYEQYF.

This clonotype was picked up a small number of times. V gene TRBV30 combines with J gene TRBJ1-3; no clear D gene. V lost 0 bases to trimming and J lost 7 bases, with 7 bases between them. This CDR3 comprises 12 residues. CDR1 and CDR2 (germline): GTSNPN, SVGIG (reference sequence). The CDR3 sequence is CAWSVNENTIYF. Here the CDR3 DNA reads TGTGCCTGGAGTGTAAATGAGAACACCATATATTTT.

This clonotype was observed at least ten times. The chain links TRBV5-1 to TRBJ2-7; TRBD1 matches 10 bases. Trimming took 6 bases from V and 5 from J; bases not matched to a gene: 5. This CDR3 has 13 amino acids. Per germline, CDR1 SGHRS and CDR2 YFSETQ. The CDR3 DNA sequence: TGCGCCAGCAAATTAGGACAGGGGGACGAGCAGTACTTC. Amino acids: CASKLGQGDEQYF.

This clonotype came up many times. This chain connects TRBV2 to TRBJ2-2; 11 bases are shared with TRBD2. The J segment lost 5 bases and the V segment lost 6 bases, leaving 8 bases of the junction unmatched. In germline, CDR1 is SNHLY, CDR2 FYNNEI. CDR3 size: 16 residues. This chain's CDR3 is CASRARLAGGTGELFF. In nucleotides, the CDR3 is TGTGCCAGCAGAGCCAGGCTAGCGGGGGGAACCGGGGAGCTGTTTTTT.

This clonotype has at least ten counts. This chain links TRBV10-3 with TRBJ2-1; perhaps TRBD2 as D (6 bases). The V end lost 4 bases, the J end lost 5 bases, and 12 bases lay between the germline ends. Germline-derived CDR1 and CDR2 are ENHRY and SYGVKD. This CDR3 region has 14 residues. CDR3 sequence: CAISARSSDNEQFF. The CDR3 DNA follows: TGTGCCATCAGTGCCCGATCTAGCGACAATGAGCAGTTCTTC.

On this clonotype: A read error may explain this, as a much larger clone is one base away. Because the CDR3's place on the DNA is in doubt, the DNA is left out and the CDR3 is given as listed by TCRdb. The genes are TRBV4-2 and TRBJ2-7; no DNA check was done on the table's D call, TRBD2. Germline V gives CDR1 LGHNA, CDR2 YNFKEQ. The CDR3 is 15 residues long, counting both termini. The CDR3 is CASSQVGGGAYEQHF.

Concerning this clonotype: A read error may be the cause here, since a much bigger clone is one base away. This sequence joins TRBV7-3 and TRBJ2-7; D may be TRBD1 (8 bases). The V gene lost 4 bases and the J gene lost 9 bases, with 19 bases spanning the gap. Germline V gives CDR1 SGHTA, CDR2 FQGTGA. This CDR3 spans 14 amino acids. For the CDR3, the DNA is TGTGCCAGCAGCTCCTGGACAGGGAGGGACGGGCAGTACTTC. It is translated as CASSSWTGRDGQYF.

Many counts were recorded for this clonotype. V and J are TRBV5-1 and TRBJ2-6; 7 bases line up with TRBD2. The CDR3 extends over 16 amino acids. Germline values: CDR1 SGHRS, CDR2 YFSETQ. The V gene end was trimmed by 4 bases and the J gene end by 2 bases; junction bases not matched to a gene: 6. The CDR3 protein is CASSPLGGAGANVLTF. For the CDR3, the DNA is TGCGCCAGCAGCCCCCTTGGGGGGGCTGGGGCCAACGTCCTGACTTTC.

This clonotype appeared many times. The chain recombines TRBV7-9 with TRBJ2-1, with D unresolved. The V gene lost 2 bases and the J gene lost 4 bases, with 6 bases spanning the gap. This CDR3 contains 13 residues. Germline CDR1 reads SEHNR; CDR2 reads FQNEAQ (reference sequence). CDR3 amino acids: CASSLQAYNEQFF. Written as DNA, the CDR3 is TGTGCCAGCAGCTTACAGGCTTACAATGAGCAGTTCTTC.

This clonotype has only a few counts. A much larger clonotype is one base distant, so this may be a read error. CDR3 protein: CASSSGLQIGDTQYF. The DNA for the CDR3 is TGTGCCAGCAGCTCGGGACTCCAGATCGGGGATACGCAGTATTTT. This chain connects TRBV7-3 to TRBJ2-3, with D perhaps TRBD2 (6 bases). The germline CDR1 and CDR2 sequences are SGHTA and FQGTGA. Trimming cost V 4 bases and J 6 bases, with 17 bases left between them. The CDR3 length is 15 residues.